This T cell receptor (beta chain) appears in the sequencing data of a study of blood T cell repertoires in COVID-19. The wider study: The United States, Italy and Spain supplied acute and convalescent COVID-19 samples. Sample material is recorded as cDNA or gDNA derived from T cells, B-cell-depleted T cells, or PBMCs.

The count of this clone is one. Study processing details: Estimation of nucleated cell counts relied on the amplification of reference gene primers. Assay: immunoSEQ multiplex PCR; the TCRdb copy retains only in-frame clones and omits some. That table supplies the V and J calls and clone size; D and trimming were determined from the DNA. The sample gives over 45,000 clones, around 87% of which show up once; over 5.5% is in the top ten. Between the trimmed V and J ends, which lost 1 base and 1 base, there was a span of 16 bases. The CDR3 consists of 18 residues. Germline CDR1 MNHEY, CDR2 SMNVEV (reference sequence).

The clonotype was recovered from a man aged 45-65 years with active COVID-19. The sample comprised peripheral blood. The rearrangement uses TRBV27 and TRBJ2-2; no reliable D call. CDR3 sequence (DNA): TGTGCCAGCAGTTTATGGGTCCAGTCGGCGGTGAACACCGGGGAGCTGTTTTTT. Its protein product is CASSLWVQSAVNTGELFF.